The 9 T cell receptor beta chains in this list originate from one sample, sequenced in a study of T cells after yellow fever vaccination. TCRdb called the 5' RACE reads again in MiXCR, with one record for every CDR3 protein. The sample has over 300,000 distinct CDR3 sequences, 4.1% seen once. The sequencing here drew on PBMCs, taken 5 days after the yellow fever booster vaccination. These receptors all come from a man aged 18 to 29 who received the YFV17D yellow fever vaccine.

This chain uses TRBV18 with TRBJ1-1, with 7 bases identical to TRBD1. The J segment lost 6 bases and the V segment lost 3 bases, leaving 4 bases of the junction unmatched. The germline V gene encodes CDR1 KGHSH and CDR2 LQKENI. CDR3 size: 13 residues. The CDR3 sequence is CASSPDREAEAFF. The CDR3 bases are TGTGCCAGCTCACCCGACAGGGAGGCTGAAGCTTTCTTT.

The rearrangement joins TRBV6-6 to TRBJ2-7; 11 bases agree with TRBD1. V trimming: 6 bases; J trimming: 7 bases; junction bases outside the gene matches: 8. Germline V gene data show CDR1 as MNHNY and CDR2 as SVGAGI (reference sequence). This CDR3 region has 14 residues. Written as DNA, the CDR3 is TGTGCCAGCAGCCACGGACAGGGGGCACGGGAGCAGTACGTC. Translating gives CASSHGQGAREQYV.

This clonotype showed up just a few times. The chain carries TRBV4-1 and TRBJ2-7; D ambiguous. This CDR3 spans 14 amino acids. Deletions cut 0 bases from V and 3 bases from J, with 9 bases between. Germline V lookup: CDR1 MGHRA, CDR2 YSYEKL. The CDR3 region has the DNA TGCGCCAGCAGCCAAGATTTGGCGGTCTACGAGCAGTACGTC. Translated, it gives CASSQDLAVYEQYV.

In its sample, this clonotype was seen many times. The chain joins TRBV5-1 to TRBJ2-7; D gene uncertain. Trimming stripped 0 bases from V and 7 bases from J, with 11 bases between. CDR1 and CDR2 (germline): SGHRS, YFSETQ. This CDR3 is 13 amino acids long. CDR3 loop: CASSLAGTPEQYF. The CDR3 DNA reads as TGCGCCAGCAGCTTGGCCGGCACTCCTGAGCAGTACTTC.

This clonotype has only a few counts. The rearrangement joins TRBV3-1 to TRBJ1-1; TRBD1 matches 11 bases. This CDR3 contains 16 residues. After removal of 3 bases from V and 8 bases from J, the junction contained 11 bases not matched to a gene. Germline lookup yields CDR1 LGHDT and CDR2 YNNKEL (reference sequence). For the CDR3, the DNA is TGTGCCAGCAGCCATCCGTCCGGGACAGGGGGTTCGGAAGCTTTCTTT. This translates into CASSHPSGTGGSEAFF.

The chain employs TRBV6-6 and TRBJ1-5; 10 positions match TRBD1. The V segment lost 2 bases and the J segment 11 bases; nucleotides outside the gene matches: 12. This CDR3 has 16 residues. The germline V gene encodes CDR1 MNHNY and CDR2 SVGAGI (reference sequence). DNA of the CDR3: TGTGCCAGCAGTTACCCGAGGACAGGGGGGAATACAGCCCAGCATTTT. Translating it yields CASSYPRTGGNTAQHF.

This clonotype came up a few times. V gene TRBV28 combines with J gene TRBJ1-4, with D perhaps TRBD1 (6 bases). This CDR3 is 15 amino acids long. The germline V and J ends were trimmed by 3 bases and 8 bases, with 16 bases remaining between them. Germline CDR1 is MDHEN and CDR2 is SYDVKM. The CDR3 loop is CASSLLRGAREKLFF. CDR3 coding DNA: TGTGCCAGCAGTTTGCTCCGGGGGGCAAGGGAAAAACTGTTTTTT.

This clonotype was counted only a few times. The chain couples TRBV4-3 to TRBJ1-1, with D possibly matching TRBD1 (5 bases). The CDR3 runs 15 residues. V was clipped by 4 bases and J by 5 bases, with 17 bases between them. Germline V gene sequence: CDR1 LGHNA, CDR2 YSLEER. The DNA of the CDR3 is TGCGCCAGCAGCCTCCCCGGGGCAGGCGAGACTGAAGCTTTCTTT. Translation: CASSLPGAGETEAFF.

This clonotype was recorded at least ten times. The chain joins TRBV12-3 or TRBV12-4 to TRBJ1-1, with TRBD1 matching over 7 bases. This CDR3 comprises 14 residues. V shed 5 bases and J 0 bases; nucleotides not matched to a gene: 3. CDR3 residues: CASSPGQVNTEAFF. DNA of the CDR3: TGTGCCAGCAGTCCAGGACAGGTGAACACTGAAGCTTTCTTT.